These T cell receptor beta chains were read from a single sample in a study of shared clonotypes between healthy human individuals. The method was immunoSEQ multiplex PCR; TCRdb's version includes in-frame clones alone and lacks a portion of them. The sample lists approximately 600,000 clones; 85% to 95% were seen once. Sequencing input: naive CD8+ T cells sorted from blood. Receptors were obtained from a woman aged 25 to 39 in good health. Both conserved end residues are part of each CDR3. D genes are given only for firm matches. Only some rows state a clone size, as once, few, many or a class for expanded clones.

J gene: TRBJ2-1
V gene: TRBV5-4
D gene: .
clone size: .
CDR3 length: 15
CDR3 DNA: TGTGCCAGCAGCTTGATCGAGGGCTCCTACAATGAGCAGTTCTTC
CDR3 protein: CASSLIEGSYNEQFF

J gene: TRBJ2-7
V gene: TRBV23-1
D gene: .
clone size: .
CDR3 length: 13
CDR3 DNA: TGCGCCAGCGTGACAGTGGGGACCTACGAGCAGTACTTC
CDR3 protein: CASVTVGTYEQYF

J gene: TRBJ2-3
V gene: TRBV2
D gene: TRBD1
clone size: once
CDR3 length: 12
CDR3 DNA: TGTGCCAGGACAGGGCCCAGGGATACGCAGTATTTT
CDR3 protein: CARTGPRDTQYF

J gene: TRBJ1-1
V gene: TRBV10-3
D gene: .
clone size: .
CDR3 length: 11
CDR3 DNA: TGTGCCATCGGGGAATCCACTGAAGCTTTCTTT
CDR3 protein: CAIGESTEAFF

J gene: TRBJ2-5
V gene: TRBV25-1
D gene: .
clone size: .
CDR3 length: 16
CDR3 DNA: TGTGCCAGCAGTGATATGGAGGTCCTTATGAAAGAGACCCAGTACTTC
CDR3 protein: CASSDMEVLMKETQYF

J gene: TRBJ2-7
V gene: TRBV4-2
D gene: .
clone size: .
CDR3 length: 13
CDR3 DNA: TGTGCCAGCAGCCCTAAGAGACCTGCCGAGCAGTACTTC
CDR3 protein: CASSPKRPAEQYF

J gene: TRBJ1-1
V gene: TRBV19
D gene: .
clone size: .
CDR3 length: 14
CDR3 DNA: TGTGCCAGTAGTATAGCCGCCCTGGGACCTGAAGCTTTCTTT
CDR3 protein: CASSIAALGPEAFF

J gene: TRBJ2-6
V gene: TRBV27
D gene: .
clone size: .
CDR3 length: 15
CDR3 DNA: TGTGCCAGCACCCACAGGGAGCCTGGGGCCAACGTCCTGACTTTC
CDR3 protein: CASTHREPGANVLTF

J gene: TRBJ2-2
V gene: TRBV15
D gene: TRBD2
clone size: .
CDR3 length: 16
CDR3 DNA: TGTGCCACCAGCAGGCGGACTAGCGGGAACACCGGGGAGCTGTTTTTT
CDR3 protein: CATSRRTSGNTGELFF

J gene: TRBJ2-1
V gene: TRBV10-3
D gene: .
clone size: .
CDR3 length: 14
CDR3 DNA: TGTGCCACCGAGGTCCCGAGCACCTACAATGAGCAGTTCTTC
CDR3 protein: CATEVPSTYNEQFF

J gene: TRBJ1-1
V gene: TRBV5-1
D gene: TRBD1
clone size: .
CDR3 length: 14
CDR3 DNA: TGCGCCAGCAGCCCCCGACAGGGTAGCACTGAAGCTTTCTTT
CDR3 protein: CASSPRQGSTEAFF

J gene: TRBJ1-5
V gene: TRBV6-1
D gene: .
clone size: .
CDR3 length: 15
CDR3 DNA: TGTGCCAGCAGCCCGAGGGGCTTTAGCAATCAGCCCCAGCATTTT
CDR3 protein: CASSPRGFSNQPQHF

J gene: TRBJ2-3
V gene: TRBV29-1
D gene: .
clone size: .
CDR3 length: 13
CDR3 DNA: TGCAGCTCAGTGGGTAGGGAAGGGGATACGCAGTATTTT
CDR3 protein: CSSVGREGDTQYF

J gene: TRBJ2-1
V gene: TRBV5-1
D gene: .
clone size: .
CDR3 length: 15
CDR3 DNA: TGCGCCAGCAGCGCCCCCGGGACGCACAACAATGAGCAGTTCTTC
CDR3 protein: CASSAPGTHNNEQFF

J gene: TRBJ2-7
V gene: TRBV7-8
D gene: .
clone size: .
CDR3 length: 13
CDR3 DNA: TGTGCCAGCAGTACGACAGTATCCTACGAGCAGTACTTC
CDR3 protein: CASSTTVSYEQYF